The 6 T cell receptor beta chains below come from one sample, sequenced in a study of regulatory T cells in long-lasting Graves disease. Libraries of TCR beta came from iRepertoire HTBI primers plus Arm-PCR of CDR3 regions. TCRdb fed the multiplex PCR reads into MiXCR, producing one record per CDR3 protein. The repertoire includes 350,000 to 450,000 distinct CDR3 sequences, roughly 20% of them detected once, and more than 20% sits in the top ten. Stated time point: persistent/refractory GD, antithyroid drugs over 5 years with positive TRAb. Researchers made the TCR library from RNA that was extracted from PBMCs. Source: peripheral blood mononuclear cells (PBMCs), taken when the disease was refractory, from a patient treated with antithyroid drugs. These TCRs come from a female donor with Graves disease.

This clonotype has ten or more counts. The V gene is TRBV12-3 or TRBV12-4, the J gene TRBJ2-5, with 8 nucleotides matching TRBD1. V shed 1 base and J 5 bases; nucleotides not matched to a gene: 6. CDR3 size: 15 residues. CDR3 sequence: CASSLVPDREETQYF. The CDR3 DNA reads TGTGCCAGCAGTTTAGTCCCGGACAGGGAGGAGACCCAGTACTTC.

Turning to this clonotype: A much bigger clone sits one base away, suggesting this may be a read error. The chain employs TRBV11-2 and TRBJ2-5; D is undetermined. CDR3 length: 15 residues. The V gene's germline CDR1 is SGHAT and CDR2 FQNNGV. V lost 1 base to trimming and J lost 0 bases, with 9 bases between them. The CDR3 region has the DNA TGTGCCAGCAGCTTAGCCAAGGCAGACCAAGAGACCCAGTACTTC. Its translation: CASSLAKADQETQYF.

This chain's CDR3 is CASSPRGISGRANEQFF. In DNA, the CDR3 is TGTGCCAGCAGCCCGAGGGGCATTAGCGGGAGGGCGAATGAGCAGTTCTTC. V gene TRBV3-1 combines with J gene TRBJ2-1; 11 bases line up with TRBD2. This CDR3 has 17 residues. The V segment lost 4 bases and the J segment 7 bases; nucleotides outside the gene matches: 12. Germline CDR1 is LGHDT and CDR2 is YNNKEL (reference sequence).

The rearrangement links TRBV6-6 to TRBJ1-5; D remains ambiguous. The CDR3 runs to 16 residues. Deletions cut 0 bases from V and 3 bases from J, with 12 bases between. Germline V gene sequence: CDR1 MNHNY, CDR2 SVGAGI (reference sequence). CDR3 sequence: CASSYSSGFDNQPQHF. The CDR3 DNA reads TGTGCCAGCAGTTACTCGTCTGGGTTTGACAATCAGCCCCAGCATTTT.

This clonotype was picked up a small number of times. The V call is TRBV3-1, the J call TRBJ2-5; D possibly corresponds to TRBD2 (5 bases). Germline V CDR1 and CDR2: LGHDT, YNNKEL (reference sequence). The CDR3 spans 16 residues. Trimming removed 1 base from V and 4 bases from J, with 16 bases in between. CDR3 sequence (DNA): TGTGCCAGCAGCCAAGCTAGCACTAGAATGGGAGAGACCCAGTACTTC. Amino acids: CASSQASTRMGETQYF.

This clonotype has ten or more counts. J is TRBJ1-2 and V is TRBV4-1; D not certain. V lost 4 bases and J lost 6, with 21 bases in between. The length of the CDR3 is 16 residues. Germline loops: CDR1 MGHRA, CDR2 YSYEKL. For the CDR3, the DNA is TGCGCCAGCAGCCGACATCGATCCGGGCTCGAGGATGGCTACACCTTC. It encodes CASSRHRSGLEDGYTF.